The text below deals with one T cell receptor beta chain. Its antigen is undetermined. This entry comes from a study of cytomegalovirus exposure and HLA in healthy donors. General study points: A list of roughly 180 TCR beta chains associated with cytomegalovirus was given. As was reported, the classifier diagnosed cytomegalovirus status with high specificity and sensitivity. In the 120 validation repertoires, a later analysis found that first-cohort TCR clusters tended to co-occur.

The table came from immunoSEQ multiplex PCR; TCRdb's copy has only in-frame clones and leaves some out. The top ten clones hold around 10% of a sample with under 150,000 clones, roughly 86% of them seen once. Sequenced material: PBMCs. This sequence originates from a young man in good health and CMV-seropositive.

The CDR3 bases are TGTGCCAGCAGCTCCATATTTTCCCGGGACAGGGCTGCGCACCCATATGGCTACACCTTC. It yields the protein CASSSIFSRDRAAHPYGYTF. V usage is TRBV7-6 and J usage is TRBJ1-2, with 9 nucleotides matching TRBD1. This CDR3 spans 20 amino acids. Germline values: CDR1 SGHVS, CDR2 FNYEAQ. Unmatched junction bases numbered 23, after V lost 4 bases and J lost 5 bases. Full variable domain (rest looked up from reference TRBV7-6 and TRBJ1-2): GAGVSQSPRYKVTKRGQDVALRCDPISGHVSLYWYRQALGQGPEFLTYFNYEAQQDKSGLPNDRFSAERPEGSISTLTIQRTEQRDSAMYRCASSSIFSRDRAAHPYGYTFGSGTRLTVV.